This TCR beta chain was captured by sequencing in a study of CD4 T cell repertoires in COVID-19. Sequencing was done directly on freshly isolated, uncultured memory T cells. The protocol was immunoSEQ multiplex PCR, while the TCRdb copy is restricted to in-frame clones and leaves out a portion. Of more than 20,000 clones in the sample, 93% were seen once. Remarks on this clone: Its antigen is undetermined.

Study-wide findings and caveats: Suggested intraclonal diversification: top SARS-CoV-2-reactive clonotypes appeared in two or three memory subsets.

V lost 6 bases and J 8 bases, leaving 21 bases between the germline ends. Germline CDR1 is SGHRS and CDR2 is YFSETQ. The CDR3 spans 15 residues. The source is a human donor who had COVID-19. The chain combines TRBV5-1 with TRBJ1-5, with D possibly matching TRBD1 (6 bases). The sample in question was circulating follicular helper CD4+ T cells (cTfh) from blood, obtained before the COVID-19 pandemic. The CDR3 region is CASKVRGDPQEPQHF. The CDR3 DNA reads TGCGCCAGCAAAGTCAGGGGAGACCCCCAAGAGCCCCAGCATTTT.